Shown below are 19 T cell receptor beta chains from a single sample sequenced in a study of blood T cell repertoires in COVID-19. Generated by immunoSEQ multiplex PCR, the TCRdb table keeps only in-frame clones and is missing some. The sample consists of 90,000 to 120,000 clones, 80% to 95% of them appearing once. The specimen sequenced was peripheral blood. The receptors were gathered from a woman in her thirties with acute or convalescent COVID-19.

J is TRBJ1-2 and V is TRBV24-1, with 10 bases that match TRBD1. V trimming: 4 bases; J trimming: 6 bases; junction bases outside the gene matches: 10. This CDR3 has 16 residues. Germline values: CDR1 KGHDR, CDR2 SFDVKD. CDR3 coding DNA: TGTGCCACCAGTGACCCGAGGGACAGGGGAATCCATGGCTACACCTTC. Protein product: CATSDPRDRGIHGYTF.

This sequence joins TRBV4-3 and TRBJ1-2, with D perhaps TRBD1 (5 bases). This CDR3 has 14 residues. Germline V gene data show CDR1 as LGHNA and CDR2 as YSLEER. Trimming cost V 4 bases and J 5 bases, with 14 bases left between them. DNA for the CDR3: TGCGCCAGCAGCCTCAACGGGGGTGGTTATGGCTACACCTTC. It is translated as CASSLNGGGYGYTF.

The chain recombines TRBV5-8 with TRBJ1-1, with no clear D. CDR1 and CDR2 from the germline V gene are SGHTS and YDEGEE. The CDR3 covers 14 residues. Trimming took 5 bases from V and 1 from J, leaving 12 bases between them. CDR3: CASSLSAANTEAFF. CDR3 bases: TGTGCCAGCAGTCTAAGCGCGGCGAACACTGAAGCTTTCTTT.

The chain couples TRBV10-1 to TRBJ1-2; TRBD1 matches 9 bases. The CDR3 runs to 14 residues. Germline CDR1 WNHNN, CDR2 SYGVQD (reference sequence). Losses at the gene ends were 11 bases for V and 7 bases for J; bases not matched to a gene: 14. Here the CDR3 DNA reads TGCGCCCCCTCGGGGAGGGACAGGGAGGGTGGCTACACCTTC. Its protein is CAPSGRDREGGYTF.

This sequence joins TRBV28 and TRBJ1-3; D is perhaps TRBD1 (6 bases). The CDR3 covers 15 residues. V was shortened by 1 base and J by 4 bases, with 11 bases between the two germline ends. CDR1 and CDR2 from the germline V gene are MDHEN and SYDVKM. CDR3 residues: CASSLYREGGNTIYF. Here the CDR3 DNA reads TGTGCCAGCAGTTTATACAGGGAGGGCGGAAACACCATATATTTT.

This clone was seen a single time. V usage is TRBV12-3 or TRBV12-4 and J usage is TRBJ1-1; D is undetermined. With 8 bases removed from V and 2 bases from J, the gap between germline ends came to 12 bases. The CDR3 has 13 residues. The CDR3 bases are TGTGCCAGCGGAGGTGGGGTTAACACTGAAGCTTTCTTT. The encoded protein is CASGGGVNTEAFF.

The CDR3 sequence is CASSPHNSGANVLTF. The CDR3 DNA is TGTGCCAGCAGTCCCCACAACTCTGGGGCCAACGTCCTGACTTTC. This sequence joins TRBV27 and TRBJ2-6; D remains ambiguous. Germline CDR1 reads MNHEY; CDR2 reads SMNVEV (reference sequence). V gave up 5 bases and J gave up 0 bases, with 8 bases separating them. There are 15 residues in the CDR3.

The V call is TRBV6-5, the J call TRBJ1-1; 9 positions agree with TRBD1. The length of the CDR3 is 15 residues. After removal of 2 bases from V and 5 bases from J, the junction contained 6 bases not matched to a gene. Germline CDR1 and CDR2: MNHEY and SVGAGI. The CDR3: CASSYRTGGKTEAFF. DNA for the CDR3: TGTGCCAGCAGTTACCGTACAGGGGGCAAGACTGAAGCTTTCTTT.

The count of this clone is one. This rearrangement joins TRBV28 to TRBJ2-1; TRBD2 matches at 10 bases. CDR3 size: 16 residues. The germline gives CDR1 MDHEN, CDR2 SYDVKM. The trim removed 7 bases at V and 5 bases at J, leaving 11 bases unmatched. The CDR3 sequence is CASNPPGLAFDNEQFF. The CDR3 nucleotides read TGTGCCAGCAACCCTCCGGGACTAGCGTTCGACAATGAGCAGTTCTTC. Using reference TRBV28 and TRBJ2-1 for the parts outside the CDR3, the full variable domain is DVKVTQSSRYLVKRTGEKVFLECVQDMDHENMFWYRQDPGLGLRLIYFSYDVKMKEKGDIPEGYSVSREKKERFSLILESASTNQTSMYLCASNPPGLAFDNEQFFGPGTRLTVL.

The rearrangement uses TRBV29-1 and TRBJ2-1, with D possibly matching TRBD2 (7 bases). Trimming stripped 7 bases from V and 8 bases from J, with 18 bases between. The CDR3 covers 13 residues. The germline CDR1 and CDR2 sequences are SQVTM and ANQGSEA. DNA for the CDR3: TGCAGCGCCCCGGGGGCGGGAGAGGATGAGCAGTTCTTC. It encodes CSAPGAGEDEQFF.

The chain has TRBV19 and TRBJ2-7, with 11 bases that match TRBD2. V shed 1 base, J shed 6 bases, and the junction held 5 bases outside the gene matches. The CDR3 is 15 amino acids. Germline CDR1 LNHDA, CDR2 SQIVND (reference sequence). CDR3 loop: CASSIAFTSGSEQYF. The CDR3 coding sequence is TGTGCCAGTAGTATAGCGTTTACTAGCGGGAGCGAGCAGTACTTC.

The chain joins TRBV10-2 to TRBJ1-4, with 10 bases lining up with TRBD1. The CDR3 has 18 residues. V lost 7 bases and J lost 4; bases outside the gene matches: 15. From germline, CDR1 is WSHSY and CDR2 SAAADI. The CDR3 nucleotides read TGCGCCAGCACTATTACTCCGGGACAGGGGACGGGTAATGAAAAACTGTTTTTT. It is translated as CASTITPGQGTGNEKLFF.

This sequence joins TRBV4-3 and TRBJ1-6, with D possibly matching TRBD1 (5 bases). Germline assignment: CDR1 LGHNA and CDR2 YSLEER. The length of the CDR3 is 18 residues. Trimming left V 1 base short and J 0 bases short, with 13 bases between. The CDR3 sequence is CASSQVAGPSSYNSPLHF. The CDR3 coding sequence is TGCGCCAGCAGCCAAGTCGCGGGGCCCAGCTCCTATAATTCACCCCTCCACTTT.

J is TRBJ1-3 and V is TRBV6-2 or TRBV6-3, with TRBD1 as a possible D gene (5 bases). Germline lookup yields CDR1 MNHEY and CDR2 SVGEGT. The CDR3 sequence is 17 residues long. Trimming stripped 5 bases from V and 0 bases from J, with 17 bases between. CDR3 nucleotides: TGTGCCAGCAGTCCCCCCCCCTACAGGAGCTCTGGAAACACCATATATTTT. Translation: CASSPPPYRSSGNTIYF.

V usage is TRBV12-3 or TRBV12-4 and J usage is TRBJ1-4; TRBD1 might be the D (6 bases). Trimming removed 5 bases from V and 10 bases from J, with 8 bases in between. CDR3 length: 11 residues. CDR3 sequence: CASSPDRKLFF. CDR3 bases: TGTGCCAGCAGTCCGGACAGAAAACTGTTTTTT.

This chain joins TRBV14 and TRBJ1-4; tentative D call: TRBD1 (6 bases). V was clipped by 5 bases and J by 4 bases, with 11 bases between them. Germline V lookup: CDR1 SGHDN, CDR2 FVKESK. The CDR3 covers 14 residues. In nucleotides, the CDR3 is TGTGCCAGCAGCTTGGACAGTTTTAATGAAAAACTGTTTTTT. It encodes CASSLDSFNEKLFF.

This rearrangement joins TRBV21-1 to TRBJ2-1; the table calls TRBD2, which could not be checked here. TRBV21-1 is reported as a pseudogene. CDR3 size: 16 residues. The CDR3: CASSKSCLAALNEQFF. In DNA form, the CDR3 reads TGTGCCAGCAGCAAATCTTGCCTAGCGGCCCTCAATGAGCAGTTCTTC.

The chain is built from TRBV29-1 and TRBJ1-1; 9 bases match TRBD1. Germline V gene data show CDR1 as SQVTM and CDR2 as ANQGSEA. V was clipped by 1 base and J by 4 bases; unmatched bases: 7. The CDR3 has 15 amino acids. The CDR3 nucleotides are TGCAGCGTTGAAGGCCCCGGGACAGGGATCACTGAAGCTTTCTTT. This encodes CSVEGPGTGITEAFF.

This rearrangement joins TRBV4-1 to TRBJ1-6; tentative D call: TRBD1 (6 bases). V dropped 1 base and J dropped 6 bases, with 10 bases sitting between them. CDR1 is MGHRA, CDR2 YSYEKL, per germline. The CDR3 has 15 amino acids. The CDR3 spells CASSQADRINSPLHF. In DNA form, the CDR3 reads TGCGCCAGCAGCCAAGCCGACAGGATTAATTCACCCCTCCACTTT.